Presented here are 32 T cell receptor beta chains from one specimen sequenced in a study of radiation and T cells in renal cell carcinoma. The time point here: blood 2 weeks post-SBRT. Regarding treatment: 15 Gy SBRT to primary tumor, nephrectomy 4 weeks later. Clones were sequenced by immunoSEQ multiplex PCR, and TCRdb holds only the in-frame ones, with some missing. The top ten clones hold 22% of a sample with tens of thousands of clones, around 85% of them seen once. The specimen comprised blood, sampled from a patient whose treatment included radiotherapy and nephrectomy. The origin of the receptors is a woman in her forties or fifties with renal cell carcinoma.

This chain connects TRBV10-1 to TRBJ1-2; D call uncertain. The CDR3 runs to 15 residues. Germline-derived CDR1 and CDR2 are WNHNN and SYGVQD (reference sequence). V lost 5 bases and J lost 6, with 19 bases in between. In DNA, the CDR3 is TGCGCCAGCAGTTCGACTCTCACTGCACCGGATGGCTACACCTTC. Amino acids: CASSSTLTAPDGYTF.

V is TRBV28 and J is TRBJ1-2; no reliable D call. The CDR3 contains 12 residues. Germline CDR1 reads MDHEN; CDR2 reads SYDVKM. V lost 7 bases and J lost 8, with 14 bases in between. CDR3 bases: TGTGCCAGCACCGTGAGGACCGGAGGCTACACCTTC. Translated, it gives CASTVRTGGYTF.

V and J are TRBV5-1 and TRBJ2-1, with D possibly TRBD2 on 5 matching bases. CDR1 is SGHRS and CDR2 is YFSETQ in the germline V gene. This CDR3 has 16 amino acids. Trimming pared 4 bases from V and 5 bases from J, leaving 19 bases between. CDR3 residues: CASSRGRTSKDNEQFF. DNA of the CDR3: TGCGCCAGCAGCCGGGGAAGGACTTCCAAGGACAATGAGCAGTTCTTC. The variable domain in full, completed from reference TRBV5-1 and TRBJ2-1, reads KAGVTQTPRYLIKTRGQQVTLSCSPISGHRSVSWYQQTPGQGLQFLFEYFSETQRNKGNFPGRFSGRQFSNSRSEMNVSTLELGDSALYLCASSRGRTSKDNEQFFGPGTRLTVL.

V and J are TRBV10-3 and TRBJ2-7; TRBD1 might be the D (5 bases). The CDR3 length is 14 residues. Germline CDR1 and CDR2: ENHRY and SYGVKD. Trimming removed 8 bases at V and 3 bases at J, with 17 bases between. CDR3 DNA sequence: TGTGCCATCCAATCGCCCTCAGGGAACTACGAGCAGTACTTC. As protein: CAIQSPSGNYEQYF.

The V and J genes are TRBV5-4 and TRBJ1-2, with D tentatively TRBD1 (6 bases). V shed 6 bases and J shed 7 bases, with 22 bases lying between them. The germline gives CDR1 SGHNT, CDR2 YYREEE (reference sequence). This CDR3 is built from 15 residues. The CDR3 nucleotides are TGTGCCAGCAACCGTCTAGGGGGTGGTACGGGTGGCTACACCTTC. Protein sequence: CASNRLGGGTGGYTF. The variable domain in full, with the rest retrieved from reference TRBV5-4 and TRBJ1-2, is ETGVTQSPTHLIKTRGQQVTLRCSSQSGHNTVSWYQQALGQGPQFIFQYYREEENGRGNFPPRFSGLQFPNYSSELNVNALELDDSALYLCASNRLGGGTGGYTFGSGTRLTVV.

The chain couples TRBV4-3 to TRBJ2-2; 13 nucleotides align to TRBD2. The CDR3 covers 19 residues. Trimming at V came to 0 bases and at J to 5 bases, leaving 9 bases not matched to a gene. The germline V gene has CDR1 LGHNA and CDR2 YSLEER. The CDR3 protein is CASSQDLGLAGEGTGELFF. The CDR3 DNA sequence: TGCGCCAGCAGCCAAGATTTAGGACTAGCGGGAGAAGGTACCGGGGAGCTGTTTTTT.

The genes are TRBV7-2 and TRBJ1-2, with D unresolved. V gave up 5 bases and J gave up 5 bases, with 21 bases separating them. Germline-derived CDR1 and CDR2 are SGHTA and FQGNSA. This CDR3 region has 16 residues. CDR3 nucleotide sequence: TGTGCCAGCAGCGCGGCTGTCGCGGGAGCGCTTTATGGCTACACCTTC. Translating gives CASSAAVAGALYGYTF.

This clone was picked up one time. The rearrangement joins TRBV5-1 to TRBJ2-1; D may be TRBD1 or TRBD2 (5 bases each). V gave up 0 bases and J gave up 8 bases, with 21 bases separating them. The CDR3 loop spans 17 amino acids. The V gene's germline CDR1 is SGHRS and CDR2 YFSETQ. For the CDR3, the DNA is TGCGCCAGCAGCTTGGAGAACGGGGCTCGATTCAGGGATGAGCAGTTCTTC. It yields the protein CASSLENGARFRDEQFF.

This clone was recorded once. The CDR3 region is CAWSVGGQETQYF. The CDR3 DNA follows: TGTGCCTGGAGTGTAGGGGGTCAAGAGACCCAGTACTTC. The V and J genes are TRBV30 and TRBJ2-5, with D perhaps TRBD1 (6 bases). Germline values: CDR1 GTSNPN, CDR2 SVGIG (reference sequence). This CDR3 contains 13 residues. Trimming took off 0 bases at V and 2 bases at J, with 7 bases between the two ends.

The V call is TRBV28, the J call TRBJ2-7, with TRBD1 as a possible D gene (5 bases). This CDR3 spans 15 amino acids. The ends were cut back, 1 base at V and 0 bases at J, with 10 bases in the middle. Germline CDR1 is MDHEN and CDR2 is SYDVKM. CDR3: CASSLSGSSSYEQYF. CDR3 sequence (DNA): TGTGCCAGCAGTTTATCAGGGTCAAGCTCCTACGAGCAGTACTTC.

CDR3 in DNA: TGCGCCAGCAGCCAAGAACAGCTAGGGCGGGGGTACGAGCAGTACTTC. Protein product: CASSQEQLGRGYEQYF. The chain employs TRBV4-1 and TRBJ2-7, with 7 bases fitting TRBD2. The CDR3 spans 16 residues. The germline gives CDR1 MGHRA, CDR2 YSYEKL. V was pared by 0 bases and J by 4 bases, with 9 bases of the junction left unmatched.

This CDR3 reads CASSHPSGEQYF. CDR3 nucleotide sequence: TGCGCCAGCAGTCATCCTAGCGGGGAGCAGTACTTC. The chain joins TRBV10-1 to TRBJ2-7; TRBD2 matches 8 bases. There are 12 residues in the CDR3. Unmatched junction bases numbered 4, after V lost 5 bases and J lost 7 bases. CDR1 is WNHNN, CDR2 SYGVQD, per germline (reference sequence).

The CDR3 loop is CATGPGLAPGDTQYF. The CDR3 nucleotides are TGTGCCACCGGACCGGGACTAGCGCCAGGAGATACGCAGTATTTT. The chain uses TRBV5-4 and TRBJ2-3; TRBD2 matches 10 bases. Germline loops: CDR1 SGHNT, CDR2 YYREEE (reference sequence). V shed 9 bases, J shed 5 bases, and the junction held 12 bases outside the gene matches. This CDR3 has 15 residues.

This CDR3 is CASSLAPSGSYEQYF. The CDR3 DNA follows: TGCGCCAGCAGCTTGGCCCCTAGCGGCTCCTACGAGCAGTACTTC. The gene calls are TRBV5-1 and TRBJ2-7; TRBD2 aligns across 7 bases. The V gene's germline CDR1 is SGHRS and CDR2 YFSETQ. This CDR3 contains 15 residues. Trimming removed 0 bases from V and 0 bases from J; junction bases left unmatched: 3.

The V and J genes are TRBV19 and TRBJ1-2; no clear D gene. The CDR3 spans 12 residues. Germline V gene lookup returns CDR1 LNHDA and CDR2 SQIVND (reference sequence). Deletions cut 2 bases from V and 6 bases from J, with 7 bases between. The CDR3 reads CASSISGNGYTF. The DNA for the CDR3 is TGTGCCAGTAGTATATCCGGGAATGGCTACACCTTC.

The CDR3 sequence is CASSYRLGSNEQFF. In nucleotides, the CDR3 is TGTGCCAGCAGTTATAGGTTAGGGTCCAATGAGCAGTTCTTC. The rearrangement links TRBV11-3 to TRBJ2-1; unclear D gene. Germline V gives CDR1 SGHNT, CDR2 YENEEA. Trimming took 6 bases from V and 6 from J, leaving 15 bases between them. This CDR3 region has 14 residues. Supplemented by reference TRBV11-3 and TRBJ2-1, the full variable domain reads EAGVVQSPRYKIIEKKQPVAFWCNPISGHNTLYWYLQNLGQGPELLIRYENEEAVDDSQLPKDRFSAERLKGVDSTLKIQPAELGDSAVYLCASSYRLGSNEQFFGPGTRLTVL.

This clone is a singleton in its sample. V and J are TRBV4-3 and TRBJ2-6; no clear D. The germline gives CDR1 LGHNA, CDR2 YSLEER. V lost 2 bases to trimming and J lost 0 bases, with 5 bases between them. The CDR3 runs 15 residues. CDR3 residues: CASSQWGSGANVLTF. The CDR3 nucleotides are TGCGCCAGCAGCCAATGGGGCTCTGGGGCCAACGTCCTGACTTTC.

The V gene is TRBV28, the J gene TRBJ1-1; D unclear. The germline V and J ends were trimmed by 3 bases and 5 bases, with 10 bases remaining between them. The length of the CDR3 is 13 residues. In germline, CDR1 is MDHEN, CDR2 SYDVKM. The CDR3 region has the DNA TGTGCCAGCAGTTTGTCGTTGAGGACTGAAGCTTTCTTT. Protein product: CASSLSLRTEAFF.

The chain recombines TRBV27 with TRBJ1-5; 7 positions match TRBD1. The germline V gene has CDR1 MNHEY and CDR2 SMNVEV (reference sequence). V shed 6 bases and J 7 bases; nucleotides not matched to a gene: 9. The CDR3 extends over 14 amino acids. In nucleotides, the CDR3 is TGTGCCAGCAGGAGGTGGCAGGGGGGACAGCCCCAGCATTTT. Protein sequence: CASRRWQGGQPQHF.

This sequence joins TRBV11-2 and TRBJ2-7; tentative D call: TRBD1 (6 bases). The CDR3 extends over 12 amino acids. V gave up 5 bases and J gave up 4 bases, with 9 bases separating them. Germline assignment: CDR1 SGHAT and CDR2 FQNNGV. CDR3 nucleotides: TGTGCCAGCAGCAAGAGGGGGTACGAGCAGTACTTC. Translated, it gives CASSKRGYEQYF.

The chain is built from TRBV30 and TRBJ1-5; D is unclear. CDR1 is GTSNPN and CDR2 is SVGIG in the germline V gene (reference sequence). This CDR3 spans 15 amino acids. Trimming cost V 0 bases and J 3 bases, with 12 bases left between them. DNA for the CDR3: TGTGCCTGGAGTGTACTAGGGCACCTCAATCAGCCCCAGCATTTT. Its protein is CAWSVLGHLNQPQHF.

The V and J genes are TRBV6-5 and TRBJ2-7; tentative D call: TRBD2 (5 bases). The germline V gene encodes CDR1 MNHEY and CDR2 SVGAGI. The V gene lost 2 bases and the J gene lost 3 bases, with 5 bases spanning the gap. The CDR3 is 12 amino acids. The CDR3 here is CASSYRGYEQYF. CDR3 nucleotide sequence: TGTGCCAGCAGTTACCGGGGCTACGAGCAGTACTTC.

This clone is a singleton in its sample. The rearrangement links TRBV19 to TRBJ2-1, with D tentatively TRBD1 or TRBD2 (6 bases each). V was shortened by 6 bases and J by 7 bases, with 25 bases between the two germline ends. The CDR3 totals 17 residues. Germline V gene lookup returns CDR1 LNHDA and CDR2 SQIVND (reference sequence). The CDR3 coding sequence is TGTGCCAGTAGCCCCAACGCGTGGGGGGCTCAGGTGAATGAGCAGTTCTTC. Translation gives CASSPNAWGAQVNEQFF.

The V and J genes are TRBV9 and TRBJ1-3; D uncertain. V lost 1 base and J 0 bases, leaving 11 bases between the germline ends. The CDR3 runs to 16 residues. CDR1 is SGDLS, CDR2 YYNGEE, per germline. CDR3 in DNA: TGTGCCAGCAGCGTAATGGGAGACCCCTCTGGAAACACCATATATTTT. Protein: CASSVMGDPSGNTIYF.

The chain combines TRBV5-1 with TRBJ1-4, with D unclear. With 5 bases removed from V and 6 bases from J, the gap between germline ends came to 14 bases. Germline V gene data show CDR1 as SGHRS and CDR2 as YFSETQ. The CDR3 sequence is 14 residues long. Written as DNA, the CDR3 is TGCGCCAGCAGACTGGATGGTAGAGATGAAAAACTGTTTTTT. Translating gives CASRLDGRDEKLFF.

This clone appeared a few times. The chain joins TRBV5-1 to TRBJ2-6, with TRBD2 as a possible D gene (6 bases). Germline-derived CDR1 and CDR2 are SGHRS and YFSETQ. With 7 bases removed from V and 6 bases from J, the gap between germline ends came to 14 bases. The CDR3 has 14 residues. For the CDR3, the DNA is TGCGCCAGCTCCGTGGAGGGGACGGCCAACGTCCTGACTTTC. Its protein product is CASSVEGTANVLTF.

This clone was observed a handful of times. The CDR3 bases are TGTGCCAGCAGACCCATAGGGACGGCGAACACTGAAGCTTTCTTT. Translating it yields CASRPIGTANTEAFF. V and J are TRBV6-5 and TRBJ1-1; D might be TRBD1 (5 bases). The CDR3 is made up of 15 amino acids. With 6 bases removed from V and 1 base from J, the gap between germline ends came to 15 bases. Germline V lookup: CDR1 MNHEY, CDR2 SVGAGI.

The gene calls are TRBV15 and TRBJ2-7; D gene unclear. V was trimmed by 6 bases and J by 2 bases, leaving 17 bases between them. Per germline, CDR1 LNHNV and CDR2 YYDKDF (reference sequence). The length of the CDR3 is 15 residues. CDR3 in amino acids: CATSPSRVATYEQYF. CDR3 sequence (DNA): TGTGCCACCAGTCCCTCGCGCGTAGCCACCTACGAGCAGTACTTC.

Turning to this clone: At one boundary the junction diverges from the germline segment, which might be a read error. The J gene is TRBJ2-7, the V gene TRBV4-3, with a tentative D call TRBD2 (5 bases). CDR1 is LGHNA and CDR2 is YSLEER in the germline V gene. This CDR3 comprises 14 residues. CDR3 region: CASSQDPSSHEQYF. CDR3 coding DNA: TGCGCCAGCAGCCAAGATCCTAGCTCCCACGAGCAGTACTTC.

The chain is built from TRBV28 and TRBJ1-2; 10 bases match TRBD1. Looked up from germline, CDR1 is MDHEN and CDR2 is SYDVKM. Trimming took 5 bases from V and 4 from J; bases not matched to a gene: 4. The CDR3 length is 14 residues. The CDR3 DNA reads TGTGCCAGCAGTGGGGACAGGGGCCTCTATGGCTACACCTTC. Its protein product is CASSGDRGLYGYTF.

The chain has TRBV7-2 and TRBJ1-1; tentative D call: TRBD1 (5 bases). The CDR3 length is 13 residues. Germline CDR1 and CDR2: SGHTA and FQGNSA. Trimming cost V 3 bases and J 3 bases, with 8 bases left between them. The CDR3 DNA follows: TGTGCCAGCAGCTTGGGGGAGTACACTGAAGCTTTCTTT. Residues: CASSLGEYTEAFF.

This clone appeared a few times. The chain links TRBV7-3 to TRBJ1-2; 7 bases match TRBD1. The J segment lost 6 bases and the V segment lost 5 bases, leaving 6 bases of the junction unmatched. The germline V gene has CDR1 SGHTA and CDR2 FQGTGA. CDR3 length: 13 amino acids. CDR3 protein: CASSTSGTDGYTF. The CDR3 DNA is TGTGCCAGCAGCACCTCCGGGACAGATGGCTACACCTTC.